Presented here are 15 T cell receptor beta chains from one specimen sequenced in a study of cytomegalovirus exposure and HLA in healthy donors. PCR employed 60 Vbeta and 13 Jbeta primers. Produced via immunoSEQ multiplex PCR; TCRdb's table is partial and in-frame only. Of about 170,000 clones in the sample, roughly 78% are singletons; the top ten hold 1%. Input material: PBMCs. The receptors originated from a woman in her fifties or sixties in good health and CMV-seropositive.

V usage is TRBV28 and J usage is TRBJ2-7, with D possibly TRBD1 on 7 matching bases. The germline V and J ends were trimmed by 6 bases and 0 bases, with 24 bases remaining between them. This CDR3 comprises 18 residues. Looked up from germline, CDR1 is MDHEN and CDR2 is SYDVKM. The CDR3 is CASSPQGGDARSSYEQYF. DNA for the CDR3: TGTGCCAGCAGCCCGCAGGGGGGTGACGCCCGAAGCTCCTACGAGCAGTACTTC. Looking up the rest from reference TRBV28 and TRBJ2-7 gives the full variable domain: DVKVTQSSRYLVKRTGEKVFLECVQDMDHENMFWYRQDPGLGLRLIYFSYDVKMKEKGDIPEGYSVSREKKERFSLILESASTNQTSMYLCASSPQGGDARSSYEQYFGPGTRLTVT.

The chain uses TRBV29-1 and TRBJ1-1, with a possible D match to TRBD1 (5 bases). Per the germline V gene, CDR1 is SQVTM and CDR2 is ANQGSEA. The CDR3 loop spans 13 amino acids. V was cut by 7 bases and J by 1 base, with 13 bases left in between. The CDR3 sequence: CSASGGTNTEAFF. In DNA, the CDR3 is TGCAGCGCGTCCGGGGGGACGAACACTGAAGCTTTCTTT.

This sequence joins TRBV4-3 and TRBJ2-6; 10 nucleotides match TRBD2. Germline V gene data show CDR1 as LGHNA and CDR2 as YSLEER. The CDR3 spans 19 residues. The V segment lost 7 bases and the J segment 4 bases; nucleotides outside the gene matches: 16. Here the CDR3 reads CASTHFSGGPSSGANVLTF. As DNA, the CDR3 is TGCGCCAGCACCCACTTTAGCGGGGGGCCATCATCCGGGGCCAACGTCCTGACTTTC.

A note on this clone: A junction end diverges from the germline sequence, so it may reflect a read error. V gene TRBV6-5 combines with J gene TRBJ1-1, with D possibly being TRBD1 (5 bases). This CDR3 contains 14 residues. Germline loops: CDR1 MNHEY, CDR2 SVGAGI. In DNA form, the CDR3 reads TGTGCCAGCAGTTCTAACAGGCCTGACACTGAAACTTTCTTT. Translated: CASSSNRPDTETFF.

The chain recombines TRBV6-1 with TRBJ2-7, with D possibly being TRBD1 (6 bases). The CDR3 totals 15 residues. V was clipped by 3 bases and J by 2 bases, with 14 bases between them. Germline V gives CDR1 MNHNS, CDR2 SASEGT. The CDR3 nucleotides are TGTGCCAGCAGTGACGCCGGGACACCAACCTACGAGCAGTACTTC. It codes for CASSDAGTPTYEQYF.

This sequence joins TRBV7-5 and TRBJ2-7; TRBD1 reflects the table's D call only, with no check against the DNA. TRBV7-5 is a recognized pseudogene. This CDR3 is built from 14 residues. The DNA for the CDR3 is TGTGCCAGAAGCCCCTCGACAGGGATCTACGAGCAGTACTTC. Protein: CARSPSTGIYEQYF.

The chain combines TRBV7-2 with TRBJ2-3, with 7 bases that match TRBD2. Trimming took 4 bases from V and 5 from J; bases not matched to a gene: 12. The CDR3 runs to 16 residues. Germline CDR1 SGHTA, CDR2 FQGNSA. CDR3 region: CASSSREGIVLDTQYF. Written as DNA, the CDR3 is TGTGCCAGCAGCTCGAGGGAGGGGATAGTTTTAGATACGCAGTATTTT.

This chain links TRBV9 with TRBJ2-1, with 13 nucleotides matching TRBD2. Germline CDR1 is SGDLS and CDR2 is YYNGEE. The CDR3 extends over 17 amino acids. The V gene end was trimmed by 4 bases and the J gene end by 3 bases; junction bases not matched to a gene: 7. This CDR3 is CASSKRTSGSHYNEQFF. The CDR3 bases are TGTGCCAGCAGCAAGCGGACTAGCGGGAGCCACTACAATGAGCAGTTCTTC.

The CDR3 DNA is TGTGCCAGCAGCTTATCAGGGACAGGGTACTACGAGCAGTACTTC. Encoded protein: CASSLSGTGYYEQYF. J is TRBJ2-7 and V is TRBV7-2; 9 nucleotides agree with TRBD1. Germline CDR1 reads SGHTA; CDR2 reads FQGNSA. The CDR3 extends over 15 amino acids. V shed 2 bases, J shed 3 bases, and the junction held 5 bases outside the gene matches. The variable domain in full, with the rest retrieved from reference TRBV7-2 and TRBJ2-7, is GAGVSQSPSNKVTEKGKDVELRCDPISGHTALYWYRQSLGQGLEFLIYFQGNSAPDKSGLPSDRFSAERTGGSVSTLTIQRTQQEDSAVYLCASSLSGTGYYEQYFGPGTRLTVT.

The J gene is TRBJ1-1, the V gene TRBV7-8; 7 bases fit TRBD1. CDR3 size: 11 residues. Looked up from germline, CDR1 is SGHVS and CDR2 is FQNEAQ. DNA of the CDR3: TGTGCTAGCGGGAAGGACAGGGAAGCTTTCTTT. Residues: CASGKDREAFF.

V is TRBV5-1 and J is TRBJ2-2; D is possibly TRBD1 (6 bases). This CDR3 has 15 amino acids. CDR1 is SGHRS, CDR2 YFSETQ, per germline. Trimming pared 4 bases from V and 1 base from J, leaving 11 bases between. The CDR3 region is CASSQPTGNTGELFF. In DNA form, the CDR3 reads TGCGCCAGCAGCCAACCGACAGGGAACACCGGGGAGCTGTTTTTT.

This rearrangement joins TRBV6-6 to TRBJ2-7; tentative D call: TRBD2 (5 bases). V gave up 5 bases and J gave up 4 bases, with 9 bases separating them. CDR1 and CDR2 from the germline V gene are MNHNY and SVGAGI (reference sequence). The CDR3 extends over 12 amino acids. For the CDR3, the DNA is TGTGCCAGCAGTCCGTCGGGGTACGAGCAGTACTTC. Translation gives CASSPSGYEQYF.

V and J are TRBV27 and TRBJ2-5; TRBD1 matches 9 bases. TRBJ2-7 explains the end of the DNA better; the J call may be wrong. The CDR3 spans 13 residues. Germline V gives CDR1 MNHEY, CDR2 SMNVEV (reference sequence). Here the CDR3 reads CASSPDRGYEQYF. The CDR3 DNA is TGTGCCAGCAGTCCGGACAGGGGTTACGAGCAGTACTTC.

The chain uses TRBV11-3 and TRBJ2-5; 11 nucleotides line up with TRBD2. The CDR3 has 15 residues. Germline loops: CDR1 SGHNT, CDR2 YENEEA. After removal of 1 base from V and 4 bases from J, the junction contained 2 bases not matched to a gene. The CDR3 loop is CASSLGLAGSETQYF. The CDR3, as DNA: TGTGCCAGCAGCTTAGGACTAGCGGGATCAGAGACCCAGTACTTC.

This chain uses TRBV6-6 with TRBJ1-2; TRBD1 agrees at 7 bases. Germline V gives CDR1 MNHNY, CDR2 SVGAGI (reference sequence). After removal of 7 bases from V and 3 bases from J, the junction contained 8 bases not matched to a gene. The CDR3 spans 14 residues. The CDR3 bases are TGTGCCAGCAACGACAGGGTCCTGTACTATGGCTACACCTTC. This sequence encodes CASNDRVLYYGYTF.